Given below is one T cell receptor beta chain in context. Its matching antigen is unknown. These data come from a study of beta chain features in type 1 diabetes. Overall study findings and caveats: All four CD4+ subsets of Type 1 diabetes patients contained TCRB CDR3s that were moderately but significantly shorter.

Investigators reverse transcribed all isolated RNA, so they sequenced expressed TCRB transcripts. The study sequenced naive, central memory and regulatory T cell samples to an average of about 3.8 million reads. Method: immunoSEQ multiplex PCR; TCRdb's copy keeps in-frame clones and lacks some. The sample comprises 240,000 or so clones, just over 20% of which are singletons, and 0.028% rests with the top ten. CDR3 length: 15 amino acids. V gave up 3 bases and J gave up 0 bases, with 12 bases separating them. Germline CDR1 reads SGHTA; CDR2 reads FQGTGA. The TCR sequence derives from a woman aged 40 to 49 with type 1 diabetes. This chain links TRBV7-3 with TRBJ2-7; D unclear. Sequenced material: naive CD4+ T cells from blood. The CDR3 reads CASSLSQTSSYEQYF. The CDR3 DNA reads TGTGCCAGCAGCTTGTCCCAAACGAGCTCCTACGAGCAGTACTTC.